The 21 T cell receptor beta chains listed next were all sequenced from one sample in a study of molecular identifiers for immune sequencing clone quantification. In TCRdb, the PCR reads were re-called with MiXCR into one record per CDR3 protein. This sample has about 54,000 distinct CDR3 sequences, with roughly 24% found just once. The sequencing input was naive CD8+ T cells from blood, with Jurkat cell RNA spiked in. The sample's subset: FACS-sorted CD8+CD4-CCR7+CD45RA+ naive T cells. These receptors were taken from a human donor in good health. Some libraries in this study had Jurkat cell RNA spiked in.

This clonotype came up many times. The V and J genes are TRBV19 and TRBJ1-5, with D tentatively TRBD1 (6 bases). The CDR3 contains 15 residues. Germline CDR1 reads LNHDA; CDR2 reads SQIVND (reference sequence). Deletions cut 6 bases from V and 4 bases from J, with 16 bases between. In DNA form, the CDR3 reads TGTGCCAGTAGCCAAGAGCGAGGGGGAAATCAGCCCCAGCATTTT. Encoded protein: CASSQERGGNQPQHF.

As to this clonotype: A read error may explain this, as a much larger clone is one base away. V and J are TRBV28 and TRBJ2-5; possible D gene TRBD1, 6 bases. Trimming removed 10 bases at V and 4 bases at J, with 22 bases between. The CDR3 length is 15 residues. Germline values: CDR1 MDHEN, CDR2 SYDVKM. The CDR3 DNA is TGTGCCAACACCCAACAGGGCGCAGGAGTAGAGACCCAGTACTTC. As protein: CANTQQGAGVETQYF.

Of note for this clonotype: This clone may be a read error of a much larger clone one base away. The chain joins TRBV9 to TRBJ2-7, with D possibly being TRBD1 (7 bases). CDR1 and CDR2 from the germline V gene are SGDLS and YYNGEE. V lost 7 bases to trimming and J lost 5 bases, with 16 bases between them. This CDR3 is 13 amino acids long. For the CDR3, the DNA is TGTGCCAGCGGCCAGGGGGGAGGCGACGAGCAGTACTTC. Translated: CASGQGGGDEQYF.

On this clonotype: This may be a read error: a much more frequent sequence differs by one nucleotide. V gene TRBV7-9 combines with J gene TRBJ1-1; D ambiguous. The CDR3 covers 16 residues. The germline V gene has CDR1 SEHNR and CDR2 FQNEAQ (reference sequence). The CDR3 bases are TGTGCCAGCAGCTTAGCGGGAGAAGATATGAACACTGGAGCTTTCTTT. As protein: CASSLAGEDMNTGAFF.

This clonotype was seen at least ten times. The rearrangement links TRBV7-9 to TRBJ2-7; 9 nucleotides agree with TRBD1. The CDR3 runs to 15 residues. After removal of 4 bases from V and 4 bases from J, the junction contained 8 bases not matched to a gene. Germline values: CDR1 SEHNR, CDR2 FQNEAQ (reference sequence). In nucleotides, the CDR3 is TGTGCCAGCAGCTCCCGGACAGGGGTAGGATACGAGCAGTACTTC. Its protein is CASSSRTGVGYEQYF.

This clonotype showed up many times. The rearrangement links TRBV7-7 to TRBJ2-2; D gene ambiguous. The germline V gene has CDR1 SSHAT and CDR2 FNYEAQ (reference sequence). The length of the CDR3 is 15 residues. The V end lost 5 bases, the J end lost 6 bases, and 16 bases lay between the germline ends. In nucleotides, the CDR3 is TGTGCCAGCAGCCCCTTTGGATGGTCGTCCGGGGAGCTGTTTTTT. Translated: CASSPFGWSSGELFF.

This clonotype came up a few times. This chain connects TRBV5-4 to TRBJ2-2; the D gene is possibly TRBD1 (6 bases). Germline values: CDR1 SGHNT, CDR2 YYREEE (reference sequence). Trimming stripped 0 bases from V and 5 bases from J, with 11 bases between. The length of the CDR3 is 15 residues. Here the CDR3 DNA reads TGTGCCAGCAGCTTGGACCGGGACAATACCGGGGAGCTGTTTTTT. It yields the protein CASSLDRDNTGELFF.

About this clonotype itself: A much bigger clone sits one base away, suggesting this may be a read error. This chain joins TRBV7-9 and TRBJ1-1; D unclear. Germline CDR1 is SEHNR and CDR2 is FQNEAQ (reference sequence). The CDR3 is 12 amino acids. The CDR3 spells CTSSSMSTEAFF. For the CDR3, the DNA is TGTACCAGCAGCTCTATGAGCACTGAAGCTTTCTTT.

This clonotype appeared once. A single base separates this from a much larger clone, so it may be a read error. The chain joins TRBV10-3 to TRBJ2-7, with 7 bases matching TRBD2. This CDR3 spans 15 amino acids. The junction had 6 bases not matched to a gene; V was cut back by 3 bases and J by 1 base. Per germline, CDR1 ENHRY and CDR2 SYGVKD. This CDR3 reads CAISDPGGLSYEQYF. CDR3 coding DNA: TGTGCCATCAGTGACCCCGGGGGGTTATCCTACGAGCAGTACTTC.

A remark on this clonotype: As the CDR3 is not closed by the conserved phenylalanine or tryptophan, this likely results from a read error. The chain joins TRBV7-9 to TRBJ2-7, with D possibly being TRBD1 (5 bases). The CDR3 loop spans 13 amino acids. V was clipped by 5 bases and J by 3 bases, with 11 bases between them. Germline values: CDR1 SEHNR, CDR2 FQNEAQ (reference sequence). The CDR3 nucleotides are TGTGCCAGCAGCCCTGACAGTAACTACGAGCAGTACCTC. As protein: CASSPDSNYEQYL.

This clonotype was found many times. The gene calls are TRBV4-2 and TRBJ1-5; unclear D gene. V shed 3 bases and J shed 0 bases, with 12 bases lying between them. There are 16 residues in the CDR3. Germline CDR1 LGHNA, CDR2 YNFKEQ. The CDR3 is CASSQDWGFSNQPQHF. For the CDR3, the DNA is TGTGCCAGCAGCCAGGACTGGGGATTTAGCAATCAGCCCCAGCATTTT.

Points on this clonotype: With a much larger clone just one base away, this may be a read error. The chain is built from TRBV4-1 and TRBJ2-5, with D possibly matching TRBD1 (5 bases). V lost 3 bases, J lost 1 base, and 12 bases lay in between. CDR3 length: 15 amino acids. Germline CDR1 and CDR2: MGHRA and YSYEKL. This CDR3 reads CASSHAQVGQETQYF. CDR3 DNA sequence: TGCGCCAGCAGCCACGCACAGGTGGGCCAAGAGACCCAGTACTTC.

A remark on this clonotype: This may arise from a read error, as a much more abundant clone is one base away. CDR3 sequence reads: CASSITGNAEAFF. CDR3 nucleotide sequence: TGTGCCAGTAGTATTACAGGAAACGCTGAAGCTTTCTTT. This chain links TRBV19 with TRBJ1-1; D may be TRBD1 (5 bases). This CDR3 has 13 residues. The V end was cut by 3 bases, the J end by 6 bases, with 11 bases between. Germline CDR1 is LNHDA and CDR2 is SQIVND (reference sequence).

This clonotype was seen ten or more times. The chain employs TRBV6-5 and TRBJ2-4; D unresolved. CDR1 and CDR2 from the germline V gene are MNHEY and SVGAGI. The CDR3 loop spans 14 amino acids. V lost 5 bases and J lost 1, with 9 bases in between. In nucleotides, the CDR3 is TGTGCCAGCAGTCAATTCGCGGCCAAAAACATTCAGTACTTC. Amino acid sequence: CASSQFAAKNIQYF.

Remarks on this clonotype: This may be a read error, as it is one base from a much larger clone. The CDR3 region is CASSSRGVINEKLCF. The CDR3, as DNA: TGTGCCAGCAGTTCTCGGGGGGTCATAAATGAAAAACTGTGTTTT. The chain combines TRBV7-9 with TRBJ1-4; the D gene is possibly TRBD1 (5 bases). Germline-derived CDR1 and CDR2 are SEHNR and FQNEAQ (reference sequence). The CDR3 sequence is 15 residues long.

A word on this clonotype: This may be a read error, as it is one base from a much larger clone. V gene TRBV27 combines with J gene TRBJ2-7; the D gene is possibly TRBD1 (6 bases). CDR3 length: 13 residues. V was trimmed by 4 bases and J by 6 bases, leaving 13 bases between them. Germline CDR1 reads MNHEY; CDR2 reads SMNVEV (reference sequence). The CDR3 bases are TGTGCCAGCAGTTGGACAGTGGGACGCGAGCAGTACTTC. This encodes CASSWTVGREQYF.

This clonotype was observed many times. The chain couples TRBV9 to TRBJ1-2; D gene ambiguous. The CDR3 extends over 15 amino acids. Per the germline V gene, CDR1 is SGDLS and CDR2 is YYNGEE. V was trimmed by 0 bases and J by 1 base, leaving 10 bases between them. CDR3 bases: TGTGCCAGCAGCGTAGTTGACGCCCATAACTATGGCTACACCTTC. Translation gives CASSVVDAHNYGYTF.

Worth noting for this clonotype: A clone one base away is much larger, so this may be a read error. This CDR3 is missing its conserved last phenylalanine or tryptophan, likely due to a read error. The chain is built from TRBV5-1 and TRBJ2-1; D might be TRBD1 (7 bases). The germline V and J ends were trimmed by 7 bases and 4 bases, with 15 bases remaining between them. The CDR3 is 14 residues long. CDR1 and CDR2 from the germline V gene are SGHRS and YFSETQ. In nucleotides, the CDR3 is TGCGCCAGCGGACCGGGGGACAGTTACAATGAGCAGTTCCTC. Amino acids: CASGPGDSYNEQFL.

As to this clonotype: A much larger clone sits a single nucleotide away, making a read error possible. The rearrangement uses TRBV5-1 and TRBJ1-1; D is unclear. The CDR3 spans 12 residues. Germline loops: CDR1 SGHRS, CDR2 YFSETQ. Trimming pared 7 bases from V and 4 bases from J, leaving 11 bases between. As DNA, the CDR3 is TGCGCCAGCGGCCCGGACCTCACTGAAGCTTTCTTT. It translates to CASGPDLTEAFF. The whole variable domain, remainder taken from reference TRBV5-1 and TRBJ1-1, is KAGVTQTPRYLIKTRGQQVTLSCSPISGHRSVSWYQQTPGQGLQFLFEYFSETQRNKGNFPGRFSGRQFSNSRSEMNVSTLELGDSALYLCASGPDLTEAFFGQGTRLTVV.

The genes are TRBV7-9 and TRBJ2-2; 11 nucleotides align to TRBD2. V lost 4 bases to trimming and J lost 0 bases; unmatched junction nucleotides: 16. The CDR3 has 21 amino acids. In germline, CDR1 is SEHNR, CDR2 FQNEAQ (reference sequence). CDR3 in DNA: TGTGCCAGCAGCTCAGACACCACAGAACTAGCGGGAGCCCCGAACACCGGGGAGCTGTTTTTT. Translation gives CASSSDTTELAGAPNTGELFF.

This clonotype was counted ten times or more. The chain joins TRBV7-9 to TRBJ1-5; 7 positions match TRBD1. The CDR3 consists of 15 residues. J lost 3 bases, V lost 4 bases, and 6 bases had no gene match. From germline, CDR1 is SEHNR and CDR2 FQNEAQ (reference sequence). The CDR3 region is CASSSLTGSNQPQHF. The DNA of the CDR3 is TGTGCCAGCAGCTCCCTGACAGGGTCCAATCAGCCCCAGCATTTT.